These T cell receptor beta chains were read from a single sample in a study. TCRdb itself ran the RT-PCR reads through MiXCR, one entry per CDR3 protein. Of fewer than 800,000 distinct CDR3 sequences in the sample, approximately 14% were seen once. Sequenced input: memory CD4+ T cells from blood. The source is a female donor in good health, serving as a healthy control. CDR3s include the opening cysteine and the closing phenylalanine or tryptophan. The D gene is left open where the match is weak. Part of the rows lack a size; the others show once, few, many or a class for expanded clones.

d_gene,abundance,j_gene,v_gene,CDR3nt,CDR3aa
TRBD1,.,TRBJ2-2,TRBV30,TGTGCCTGGAGTGTACAGGGGGCCGGGGAGCTGTTTTTT,CAWSVQGAGELFF
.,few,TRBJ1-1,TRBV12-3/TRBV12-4,TGTGCCAGCAGTTTCCAATGGATCCGCGGAACTGAAGCTTTCTTT,CASSFQWIRGTEAFF
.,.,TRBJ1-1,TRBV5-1,TGCGCCAGCAGCTCGTCGTCAGGGAATGGTGAAGCTTTCTTT,CASSSSSGNGEAFF
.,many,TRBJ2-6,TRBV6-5,TGTGCCAGCAGTTACTCTCGGCAGACCTTTGGGGCCAACGTCCTGACTTTC,CASSYSRQTFGANVLTF
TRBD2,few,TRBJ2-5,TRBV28,TGTGCCAGCAGTTTGAACCCGACTAGCGAGGAGACCCAGTACTTC,CASSLNPTSEETQYF
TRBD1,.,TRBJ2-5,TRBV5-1,TGCGCCAGCAGCGGACAGGGGGTGGCCGGGGAGACCCAGTACTTC,CASSGQGVAGETQYF
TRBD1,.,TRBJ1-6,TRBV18,TGTGCCAGCTCACCACGCCCTCAGGGGGACTATAATTCACCCCTCCACTTT,CASSPRPQGDYNSPLHF
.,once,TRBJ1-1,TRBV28,TGTGCCAGCACGCTGGGGAGGGGTGTGATGAACACTGAAGCTTTCTTT,CASTLGRGVMNTEAFF
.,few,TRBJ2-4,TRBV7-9,TGTGCCATCGGGCGGTTGTTAGCCAAAAACATTCAGTACTTC,CAIGRLLAKNIQYF
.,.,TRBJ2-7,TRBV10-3,TGTGCCATCAGTGGGGGGGGCTGGTCCTACGAGCAGTACTTC,CAISGGGWSYEQYF